Listed below are T cell receptor beta chains from one sample, sequenced in a study of blood T cell repertoires in COVID-19. TCRdb keeps only in-frame clones here, not all; method: immunoSEQ multiplex PCR. The sample records about 200,000 clones, 85% to 90% being singletons. The source material was peripheral blood. The receptors here all came from a woman aged 70-85 years with acute or convalescent COVID-19. Both conserved end residues are part of each CDR3. The D gene is left open where the match is weak. Not every row has a clone size; where given, it reads once, few, many or a size class.

d_call j_call clone_size v_call cdr3_aa cdr3_nt
TRBD1 TRBJ2-2 . TRBV11-2 CASSWGQGTTGELFF TGTGCCAGCAGCTGGGGACAGGGAACCACCGGGGAGCTGTTTTTT
. TRBJ2-7 . TRBV6-5 CASRRGVSYEQYF TGTGCCAGCAGACGCGGGGTCTCCTACGAGCAGTACTTC
TRBD2 TRBJ2-1 . TRBV19 CASSTSRVVAGVYNEQFF TGTGCCAGTAGTACCTCCAGGGTAGTAGCGGGAGTATACAATGAGCAGTTCTTC
TRBD1 TRBJ1-5 . TRBV24-1 CATRDRVGQPQHF TGTGCCACCCGAGACAGGGTCGGACAGCCCCAGCATTTT
. TRBJ2-3 . TRBV25-1 CASSEQGQGKDTQYF TGTGCCAGCAGTGAACAAGGGCAGGGGAAAGATACGCAGTATTTT
TRBD2 TRBJ2-7 once TRBV6-5 CASSYQGLAGYEQYF TGTGCCAGCAGTTACCAGGGACTAGCTGGCTACGAGCAGTACTTC
TRBD2 TRBJ2-3 . TRBV5-4 CASSLGGGLTDTQYF TGTGCCAGCAGCTTGGGGGGGGGACTCACAGATACGCAGTATTTT
. TRBJ2-3 . TRBV6-6 CASRGRGQRTDTQYF TGTGCCAGCAGGGGGCGAGGACAGAGAACAGATACGCAGTATTTT
TRBD1 TRBJ2-1 . TRBV6-6 CASSSQGQGARLQFF TGTGCCAGCAGTTCCCAAGGTCAGGGGGCGCGGTTACAGTTCTTC
. TRBJ1-1 . TRBV6-5 CAVPGPGSAFF TGTGCCGTGCCGGGTCCAGGGTCGGCTTTCTTT